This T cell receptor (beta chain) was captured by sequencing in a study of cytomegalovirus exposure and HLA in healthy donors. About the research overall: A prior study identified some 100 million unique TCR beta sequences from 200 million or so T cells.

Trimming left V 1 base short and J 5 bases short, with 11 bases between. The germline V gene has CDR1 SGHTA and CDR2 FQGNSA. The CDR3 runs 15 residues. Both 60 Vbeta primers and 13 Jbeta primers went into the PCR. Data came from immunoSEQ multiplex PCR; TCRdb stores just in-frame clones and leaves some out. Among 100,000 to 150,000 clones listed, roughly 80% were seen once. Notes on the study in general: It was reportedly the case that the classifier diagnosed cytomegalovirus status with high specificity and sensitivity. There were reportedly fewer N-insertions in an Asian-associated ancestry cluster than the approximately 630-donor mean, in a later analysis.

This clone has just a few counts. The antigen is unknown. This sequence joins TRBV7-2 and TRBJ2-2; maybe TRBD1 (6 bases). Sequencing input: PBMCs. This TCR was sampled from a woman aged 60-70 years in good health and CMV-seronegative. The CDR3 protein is CASSLGGRKTGELFF. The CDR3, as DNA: TGTGCCAGCAGCTTAGGGGGGCGCAAAACCGGGGAGCTGTTTTTT.